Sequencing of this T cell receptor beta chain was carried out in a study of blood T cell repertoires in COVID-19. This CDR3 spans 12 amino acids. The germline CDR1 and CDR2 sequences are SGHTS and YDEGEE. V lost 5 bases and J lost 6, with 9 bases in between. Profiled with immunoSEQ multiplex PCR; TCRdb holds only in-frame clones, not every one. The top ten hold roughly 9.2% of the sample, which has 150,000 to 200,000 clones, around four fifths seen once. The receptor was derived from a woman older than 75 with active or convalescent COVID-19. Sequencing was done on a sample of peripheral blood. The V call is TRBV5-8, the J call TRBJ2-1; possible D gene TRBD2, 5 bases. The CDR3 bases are TGTGCCAGCAGGGACTTTATCAATGAGCAGTTCTTC. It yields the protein CASRDFINEQFF.